This passage covers 21 T cell receptor beta chains from one sample sequenced in a study of OX40 agonist ivuxolimab in advanced cancers. Libraries were prepared by immunoSEQ multiplex PCR; TCRdb keeps only in-frame clonotypes and omits some of them. The sample records 45,000 to 60,000 clones, nearly 85% being singletons. Sequencing was performed on CD4+ or CD8+ T cells sorted from blood, taken in a trial of the OX40 agonist ivuxolimab. These TCRs come from an adult with an advanced solid tumor such as melanoma, head and neck, liver or kidney cancer.

V gene TRBV29-1 combines with J gene TRBJ2-5; TRBD2 matches at 10 bases. Germline trimming cut 1 base from V and 5 bases from J; bases unmatched to any gene: 4. The CDR3 consists of 14 residues. CDR1 is SQVTM and CDR2 is ANQGSEA in the germline V gene. The CDR3 DNA is TGCAGCGTTGAAGGAGCGGGAGGGGAGGAGACCCAGTACTTC. Translated, it gives CSVEGAGGEETQYF.

A single count supports this clone. This chain connects TRBV5-1 to TRBJ1-3; a possible D gene is TRBD1 (5 bases). V dropped 3 bases and J dropped 1 base, with 5 bases sitting between them. The CDR3 extends over 13 amino acids. Germline-derived CDR1 and CDR2 are SGHRS and YFSETQ. The CDR3 sequence is CASSSGSGNTIYF. CDR3 DNA: TGCGCCAGCAGCTCAGGGTCTGGAAACACCATATATTTT.

This CDR3 reads CASSLSRLASISTDTQYF. The DNA for the CDR3 is TGTGCCAGCAGTTTATCTCGACTAGCGTCAATTTCCACAGATACGCAGTATTTT. This chain connects TRBV27 to TRBJ2-3, with 8 bases fitting TRBD2. Germline loops: CDR1 MNHEY, CDR2 SMNVEV (reference sequence). The CDR3 runs to 18 residues. J was trimmed by 2 bases and V by 0 bases; bases with no gene match: 10.

J is TRBJ2-7 and V is TRBV2, with a possible D match to TRBD2 (5 bases). The CDR3 spans 15 residues. Germline V lookup: CDR1 SNHLY, CDR2 FYNNEI. With 5 bases removed from V and 3 bases from J, the gap between germline ends came to 17 bases. The CDR3 here is CASSKDSTRSYEQYF. The CDR3 bases are TGTGCCAGCAGTAAGGACTCGACGCGGAGCTACGAGCAGTACTTC.

The CDR3 DNA follows: TGTGCCAGCAGTGATTTCAGGTCGGGCGAGCAGTACTTC. Translation gives CASSDFRSGEQYF. The chain links TRBV6-1 to TRBJ2-7; D is unclear. Trimming took off 3 bases at V and 6 bases at J, with 12 bases between the two ends. The CDR3 loop spans 13 amino acids. Germline CDR1 and CDR2: MNHNS and SASEGT.

J is TRBJ2-1 and V is TRBV7-8; unclear D gene. Trimming took 1 base from V and 6 from J, leaving 10 bases between them. This CDR3 has 14 residues. The germline V gene encodes CDR1 SGHVS and CDR2 FQNEAQ. The CDR3 protein is CASSLVLSVNEQFF. In nucleotides, the CDR3 is TGTGCCAGCAGCTTAGTTCTCAGTGTCAATGAGCAGTTCTTC. The whole variable domain, filled in from reference TRBV7-8 and TRBJ2-1, reads GAGVSQSPRYKVAKRGQDVALRCDPISGHVSLFWYQQALGQGPEFLTYFQNEAQLDKSGLPSDRFFAERPEGSVSTLKIQRTQQEDSAVYLCASSLVLSVNEQFFGPGTRLTVL.

The V and J genes are TRBV28 and TRBJ2-5; D might be TRBD1 or TRBD2, each matching 5 bases. Per germline, CDR1 MDHEN and CDR2 SYDVKM. The CDR3 extends over 13 amino acids. V was cut by 5 bases and J by 4 bases, with 11 bases left in between. This chain's CDR3 is CASSRGYGETQYF. The CDR3 nucleotides read TGTGCCAGCAGTCGGGGCTACGGAGAGACCCAGTACTTC.

This clone was observed a few times. V usage is TRBV18 and J usage is TRBJ2-7; possible D gene TRBD2, 5 bases. Trimming left V 0 bases short and J 7 bases short, with 13 bases between. Germline V gives CDR1 KGHSH, CDR2 LQKENI. CDR3 size: 14 residues. CDR3 sequence: CASSPPAGVGEQYF. The CDR3 nucleotides are TGTGCCAGCTCACCACCGGCCGGGGTGGGGGAGCAGTACTTC.

This chain connects TRBV4-2 to TRBJ2-3; D may be TRBD2 (6 bases). The CDR3 has 15 amino acids. V lost 4 bases to trimming and J lost 2 bases, with 13 bases between them. In germline, CDR1 is LGHNA, CDR2 YNFKEQ. CDR3 nucleotide sequence: TGTGCCAGCAGCCGGGCCCTAGCGCCCACAGATACGCAGTATTTT. Residues: CASSRALAPTDTQYF.

The J gene is TRBJ1-1, the V gene TRBV18; the D gene is possibly TRBD1 (5 bases). V was trimmed by 2 bases and J by 1 base, leaving 8 bases between them. This CDR3 comprises 14 residues. Germline V gene data show CDR1 as KGHSH and CDR2 as LQKENI. CDR3 coding DNA: TGTGCCAGCTCACCAGGGGGGAGGAACACTGAAGCTTTCTTT. This sequence encodes CASSPGGRNTEAFF.

CDR3 bases: TGTGCCAGCAGCGGGACAGTAGGCCACTCTGGAAACACCATATATTTT. It yields the protein CASSGTVGHSGNTIYF. The genes are TRBV9 and TRBJ1-3; possible D gene TRBD1, 6 bases. The CDR3 consists of 16 residues. V was shortened by 3 bases and J by 0 bases, with 13 bases between the two germline ends. Germline loops: CDR1 SGDLS, CDR2 YYNGEE.

J is TRBJ2-1 and V is TRBV5-1; TRBD2 matches 9 bases. CDR1 and CDR2 (germline): SGHRS, YFSETQ. The CDR3 contains 15 residues. With V trimmed by 4 bases and J by 7 bases, 9 bases remained unmatched. The CDR3 coding sequence is TGCGCCAGCAGCGTTACTAGCGGGCGGGGGAATGAGCAGTTCTTC. As protein: CASSVTSGRGNEQFF.

The CDR3 DNA follows: TGTGCCAGTAGTAACCGGGACAGGCTTTCACCCCTCCACTTT. It codes for CASSNRDRLSPLHF. The V and J genes are TRBV19 and TRBJ1-6; 8 bases fit TRBD1. CDR1 and CDR2 (germline): LNHDA, SQIVND (reference sequence). The V and J ends lost 4 bases and 9 bases, in that order; junction bases with no gene match: 5. The CDR3 has 14 amino acids. The whole variable domain, filled in from reference TRBV19 and TRBJ1-6, reads DGGITQSPKYLFRKEGQNVTLSCEQNLNHDAMYWYRQDPGQGLRLIYYSQIVNDFQKGDIAEGYSVSREKKESFPLTVTSAQKNPTAFYLCASSNRDRLSPLHFGNGTRLTVT.

The chain joins TRBV2 to TRBJ2-1, with 14 bases matching TRBD2. J gave up 7 bases and V 2 bases, and 7 bases lay outside the gene matches. The CDR3 has 17 amino acids. Germline lookup yields CDR1 SNHLY and CDR2 FYNNEI. This CDR3 is CASSEWGLAGVGNEQFF. In DNA, the CDR3 is TGTGCCAGCAGTGAATGGGGACTAGCGGGGGTGGGGAATGAGCAGTTCTTC.

This chain connects TRBV30 to TRBJ2-3; tentative D call: TRBD1 (5 bases). The CDR3 has 14 residues. Germline assignment: CDR1 GTSNPN and CDR2 SVGIG (reference sequence). The V gene lost 0 bases and the J gene lost 4 bases, with 11 bases spanning the gap. CDR3 sequence: CAWSVMGLSDTQYF. As DNA, the CDR3 is TGTGCCTGGAGTGTGATGGGGCTTTCAGATACGCAGTATTTT. The full variable domain, its missing parts supplied by reference TRBV30 and TRBJ2-3, is SQTIHQWPATLVQPVGSPLSLECTVEGTSNPNLYWYRQAAGRGLQLLFYSVGIGQISSEVPQNLSASRPQDRQFILSSKKLLLSDSGFYLCAWSVMGLSDTQYFGPGTRLTVL.

The chain uses TRBV18 and TRBJ2-1, with D unclear. Germline loops: CDR1 KGHSH, CDR2 LQKENI. Trimming stripped 0 bases from V and 4 bases from J, with 13 bases between. The CDR3 is made up of 16 amino acids. Here the CDR3 DNA reads TGTGCCAGCTCACCACCGAACCTGGACGTTTACAATGAGCAGTTCTTC. Residues: CASSPPNLDVYNEQFF.

The J gene is TRBJ2-1, the V gene TRBV19; maybe TRBD2 (6 bases). Germline assignment: CDR1 LNHDA and CDR2 SQIVND (reference sequence). V was clipped by 6 bases and J by 6 bases, with 15 bases between them. This CDR3 region has 14 residues. CDR3 DNA sequence: TGTGCCAGTAGCCAATACCGGGACTCCAATGAGCAGTTCTTC. It yields the protein CASSQYRDSNEQFF.

A few counts support this clone. V gene TRBV6-6 combines with J gene TRBJ1-4, with D possibly matching TRBD1 (5 bases). There are 15 residues in the CDR3. CDR1 MNHNY and CDR2 SVGAGI come from the germline V gene (reference sequence). Trimming removed 6 bases from V and 3 bases from J, with 14 bases in between. In nucleotides, the CDR3 is TGTGCCAGCAGCTGGGCGGGGGGGGCTAATGAAAAACTGTTTTTT. Its translation: CASSWAGGANEKLFF.

The chain employs TRBV18 and TRBJ2-1, with a tentative D call TRBD2 (6 bases). V was clipped by 0 bases and J by 9 bases, with 21 bases between them. The CDR3 totals 17 residues. Germline V CDR1 and CDR2: KGHSH, LQKENI. The CDR3 here is CASSPPSGKLAGGEQFF. The CDR3 nucleotides are TGTGCCAGCTCACCACCGTCCGGGAAACTAGCTGGGGGTGAGCAGTTCTTC.

In DNA form, the CDR3 reads TGTGCCAGCAGTTACTCGACCGGGTCCAATTCACCCCTCCACTTT. Protein sequence: CASSYSTGSNSPLHF. V usage is TRBV6-5 and J usage is TRBJ1-6; D call uncertain. Germline V gene lookup returns CDR1 MNHEY and CDR2 SVGAGI. CDR3 length: 15 residues. V lost 0 bases and J 7 bases, leaving 10 bases between the germline ends.

The chain carries TRBV15 and TRBJ2-3; 8 bases line up with TRBD1. V lost 2 bases, J lost 4 bases, and 11 bases stayed unmatched. Germline V CDR1 and CDR2: LNHNV, YYDKDF (reference sequence). The CDR3 is 17 amino acids. CDR3: CATSRLSGGGIADTQYF. The CDR3 bases are TGTGCCACCAGCAGACTATCAGGGGGCGGCATTGCAGATACGCAGTATTTT.